The rows below give T cell receptor beta chains drawn from one sample of a study of blood T cell repertoires in COVID-19. Some clones are missing from TCRdb's copy, which holds only in-frame ones; the method was immunoSEQ multiplex PCR. The table has about 160,000 clones, under 90% seen once. What was sequenced was PBMCs or T cells enriched from blood (not recorded which). The receptors were sampled from a man aged 55 to 69 who had recovered from COVID-19. The CDR3 runs from the conserved cysteine through the conserved F or W. The order of the fields is D gene, V gene, clone size, J gene, CDR3 DNA, CDR3 protein. The D gene is left open where the match is weak. Clone size appears in some rows only: once, few, many, or a class for an expanded clone.

d_gene: TRBD2
v_gene: TRBV3-1/TRBV3-2
abundance: -
j_gene: TRBJ2-1
CDR3nt: TGTGCCAGCAGCCAAGAAATGGGGAGGGGTAACAATGAGCAGTTCTTC
CDR3aa: CASSQEMGRGNNEQFF

d_gene: TRBD1
v_gene: TRBV6-5
abundance: few
j_gene: TRBJ1-1
CDR3nt: TGTGCCAGTACACGGGACGGGACAGTAAACACTGAAGCTTTCTTT
CDR3aa: CASTRDGTVNTEAFF

d_gene: -
v_gene: TRBV7-2
abundance: few
j_gene: TRBJ2-3
CDR3nt: TGTGCCAGCAGCTACGGGGATACGCAGTATTTT
CDR3aa: CASSYGDTQYF

d_gene: -
v_gene: TRBV28
abundance: once
j_gene: TRBJ1-1
CDR3nt: TGTGCCAGCATCCCCGGGGGTACAAGGGCTGAAGCTTTCTTT
CDR3aa: CASIPGGTRAEAFF

d_gene: -
v_gene: TRBV5-1
abundance: -
j_gene: TRBJ2-3
CDR3nt: TGCGCCAGCAAAGGGAGTCAGATTAGCACAGATACGCAGTATTTT
CDR3aa: CASKGSQISTDTQYF

d_gene: -
v_gene: TRBV28
abundance: -
j_gene: TRBJ1-1
CDR3nt: TGTGCCAGCACCTTGGTACACCGGAACACTGAAGCTTTCTTT
CDR3aa: CASTLVHRNTEAFF

d_gene: -
v_gene: TRBV27
abundance: -
j_gene: TRBJ2-2
CDR3nt: TGTGCCAGCACCACGCGGGGCTCCGGGGAGCTGTTTTTT
CDR3aa: CASTTRGSGELFF

d_gene: -
v_gene: TRBV2
abundance: -
j_gene: TRBJ2-7
CDR3nt: TGTGCCAGCACCCCGACAGCAATTTACGAGCAGTACTTC
CDR3aa: CASTPTAIYEQYF

d_gene: TRBD2
v_gene: TRBV27
abundance: -
j_gene: TRBJ2-7
CDR3nt: TGTGCCAGCAAAATGGGGGGGGTCCCATCCTACGAGCAGTACTTC
CDR3aa: CASKMGGVPSYEQYF

d_gene: TRBD2
v_gene: TRBV6-5
abundance: once
j_gene: TRBJ2-2
CDR3nt: TGTGCCAGCAGGATAAGTAGCGGGGAAACCGGGGAGCTGTTTTTT
CDR3aa: CASRISSGETGELFF

d_gene: -
v_gene: TRBV28
abundance: -
j_gene: TRBJ1-2
CDR3nt: TGTGCCAGCAGTCAGGCTAACTATGGCTACACCTTC
CDR3aa: CASSQANYGYTF

d_gene: -
v_gene: TRBV7-9
abundance: -
j_gene: TRBJ2-3
CDR3nt: TGTGCCAGCAGCTTGAAACGGGAGCACACAGATACGCAGTATTTT
CDR3aa: CASSLKREHTDTQYF

d_gene: -
v_gene: TRBV5-1
abundance: -
j_gene: TRBJ2-5
CDR3nt: TGCGCCAGCAGCTTAGGAGCGAACCGGCGGGTAGAGACCCAGTACTTC
CDR3aa: CASSLGANRRVETQYF

d_gene: -
v_gene: TRBV27
abundance: -
j_gene: TRBJ2-3
CDR3nt: TGTGCCAGCAGTTTCCTCCTAGCGCCTAGCACAGATACGCAGTATTTT
CDR3aa: CASSFLLAPSTDTQYF

d_gene: -
v_gene: TRBV3-1/TRBV3-2
abundance: once
j_gene: TRBJ2-2
CDR3nt: TGTGCCAGCAGCCAGTGGGAGAAGAACACCGGGGAGCTGTTTTTT
CDR3aa: CASSQWEKNTGELFF

d_gene: TRBD1
v_gene: TRBV3-1/TRBV3-2
abundance: -
j_gene: TRBJ2-4
CDR3nt: TGTGCCAGCAGCCAGGGGGACAGAAAAAACATTCAGTACTTC
CDR3aa: CASSQGDRKNIQYF

d_gene: -
v_gene: TRBV19
abundance: -
j_gene: TRBJ1-2
CDR3nt: TGTGCCAGTAGTACGGCAGGGGCTGACTATGGCTACACCTTC
CDR3aa: CASSTAGADYGYTF

d_gene: TRBD1
v_gene: TRBV28
abundance: -
j_gene: TRBJ1-2
CDR3nt: TGTGCCAGCAGTTCGCCCCGACAGGGCCCCCTGGGAGGCGGCTACACCTTC
CDR3aa: CASSSPRQGPLGGGYTF

d_gene: TRBD1
v_gene: TRBV11-1
abundance: -
j_gene: TRBJ2-3
CDR3nt: TGTGCCAGCAGCTTATCTCGGACAGGGGGCACAGATACGCAGTATTTT
CDR3aa: CASSLSRTGGTDTQYF

d_gene: -
v_gene: TRBV5-8
abundance: -
j_gene: TRBJ2-3
CDR3nt: TGTGCCAGCAGCCTAACAGAGAATACGCAGTATTTT
CDR3aa: CASSLTENTQYF

d_gene: -
v_gene: TRBV7-8
abundance: many
j_gene: TRBJ2-1
CDR3nt: TGTGCCAGCAGCTCCCCCCGGGGGAGAGGTGATGAGCAGTTCTTC
CDR3aa: CASSSPRGRGDEQFF

d_gene: TRBD1
v_gene: TRBV7-2
abundance: -
j_gene: TRBJ1-6
CDR3nt: TGTGCCAGCAGAGGGACAGACTATAATTCACCCCTCCACTTT
CDR3aa: CASRGTDYNSPLHF

d_gene: -
v_gene: TRBV5-1
abundance: -
j_gene: TRBJ2-1
CDR3nt: TGCGCCAGCAGCTTAGGGGCCAGCGACTACAATGAGCAGTTCTTC
CDR3aa: CASSLGASDYNEQFF

d_gene: -
v_gene: TRBV19
abundance: -
j_gene: TRBJ2-6
CDR3nt: TGTGCCAGTAGTCACTCTGGGGCCAACGTCCTGACTTTC
CDR3aa: CASSHSGANVLTF

d_gene: TRBD1
v_gene: TRBV13
abundance: few
j_gene: TRBJ1-6
CDR3nt: TGTGCCAGCAGCCCACAGGGGGCGCGCTCCTATAATTCACCCCTCCACTTT
CDR3aa: CASSPQGARSYNSPLHF

d_gene: -
v_gene: TRBV5-1
abundance: -
j_gene: TRBJ2-5
CDR3nt: TGCGCCAGCAGCTTGGCGGAGACCCAGTACTTC
CDR3aa: CASSLAETQYF

d_gene: -
v_gene: TRBV12-3/TRBV12-4
abundance: -
j_gene: TRBJ2-7
CDR3nt: TGTGCCAGCAGGGGGGGTGCCCACGAGCAGTACTTC
CDR3aa: CASRGGAHEQYF

d_gene: TRBD2
v_gene: TRBV2
abundance: -
j_gene: TRBJ2-1
CDR3nt: TGTGCCAGCAGTGAGGGGCCTAGCGGGTTTGATGAGCAGTTCTTC
CDR3aa: CASSEGPSGFDEQFF

d_gene: -
v_gene: TRBV20-1
abundance: once
j_gene: TRBJ1-6
CDR3nt: TGCAGTGCTAGTCCTATGACAGGCGGAGATTCACCCCTCCACTTT
CDR3aa: CSASPMTGGDSPLHF

d_gene: TRBD2
v_gene: TRBV7-3
abundance: -
j_gene: TRBJ2-1
CDR3nt: TGTGCCAGCAGTCAAGGGCTAGCGGGAGCCTACAATGAGCAGTTCTTC
CDR3aa: CASSQGLAGAYNEQFF

d_gene: -
v_gene: TRBV5-1
abundance: -
j_gene: TRBJ2-5
CDR3nt: TGCGCCAGCAGCTTGAGTATGGCCGTGGAGACCCAGTACTTC
CDR3aa: CASSLSMAVETQYF

d_gene: TRBD1
v_gene: TRBV30
abundance: -
j_gene: TRBJ1-6
CDR3nt: TGTGCCTGGAGTGAGGGGGCAAGTAATTCACCCCTCCACTTT
CDR3aa: CAWSEGASNSPLHF

d_gene: -
v_gene: TRBV10-2
abundance: -
j_gene: TRBJ2-7
CDR3nt: TGCGCCAGCAGTGTACAGGGAGACGAGCAGTACTTC
CDR3aa: CASSVQGDEQYF

d_gene: TRBD1
v_gene: TRBV28
abundance: -
j_gene: TRBJ1-2
CDR3nt: TGTGCCAGCAGTACAGGGGGTGATAACTATGGCTACACCTTC
CDR3aa: CASSTGGDNYGYTF

d_gene: -
v_gene: TRBV3-1/TRBV3-2
abundance: -
j_gene: TRBJ2-5
CDR3nt: TGTGCCAGCAGCCAAGAAAGGGGTCAGACCCAGTACTTC
CDR3aa: CASSQERGQTQYF

d_gene: -
v_gene: TRBV6-5
abundance: -
j_gene: TRBJ1-4
CDR3nt: TGTGCCAGCAGTCCCCCCTTTGCAACTAATGAAAAACTGTTTTTT
CDR3aa: CASSPPFATNEKLFF

d_gene: -
v_gene: TRBV6-1
abundance: few
j_gene: TRBJ1-2
CDR3nt: TGTGCCAGCAGTGAGAACAGAATAGGTGGCTACACCTTC
CDR3aa: CASSENRIGGYTF

d_gene: TRBD2
v_gene: TRBV29-1
abundance: -
j_gene: TRBJ2-1
CDR3nt: TGCAGCGCACAGACTAGCGGGGGCTACAATGAGCAGTTCTTC
CDR3aa: CSAQTSGGYNEQFF

d_gene: -
v_gene: TRBV11-1
abundance: -
j_gene: TRBJ2-2
CDR3nt: TGTGCCAGCAGCTTAAGACATACCGGGGAGCTGTTTTTT
CDR3aa: CASSLRHTGELFF

d_gene: TRBD2
v_gene: TRBV28
abundance: -
j_gene: TRBJ2-5
CDR3nt: TGTGCCAGCAGTCCACTAGCGGGAGGGCCGCGGGAGACCCAGTACTTC
CDR3aa: CASSPLAGGPRETQYF

d_gene: TRBD1
v_gene: TRBV2
abundance: once
j_gene: TRBJ2-2
CDR3nt: TGTGCCAGCAAAGGGGGACAGGCCCCGGGGACCGGGGAGCTGTTTTTT
CDR3aa: CASKGGQAPGTGELFF